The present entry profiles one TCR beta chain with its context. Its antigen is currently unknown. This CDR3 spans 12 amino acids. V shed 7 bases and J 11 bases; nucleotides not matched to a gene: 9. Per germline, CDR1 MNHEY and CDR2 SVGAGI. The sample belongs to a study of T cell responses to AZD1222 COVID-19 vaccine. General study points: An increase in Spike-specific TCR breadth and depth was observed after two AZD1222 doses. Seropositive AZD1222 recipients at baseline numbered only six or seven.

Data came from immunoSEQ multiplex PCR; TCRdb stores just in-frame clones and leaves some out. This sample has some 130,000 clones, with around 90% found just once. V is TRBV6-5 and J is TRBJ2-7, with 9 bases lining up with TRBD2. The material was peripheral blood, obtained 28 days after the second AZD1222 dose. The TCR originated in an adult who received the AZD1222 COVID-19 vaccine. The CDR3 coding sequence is TGTGCCAGCACTCACACTAGCGGGCTGGAGTACTTC. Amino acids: CASTHTSGLEYF.